A single TCR beta chain is shown here with its context. V trimming: 4 bases; J trimming: 3 bases; junction bases outside the gene matches: 5. Germline V gene data show CDR1 as MGHRA and CDR2 as YSYEKL. The CDR3 runs to 15 residues. This sample was taken from a study of cytomegalovirus exposure and HLA in healthy donors. The donors were members of the validation cohort, which comprised about 130 subjects and was separate from the first cohort of some 680 subjects. Clones were sequenced by immunoSEQ multiplex PCR, and TCRdb holds only the in-frame ones, with some missing. The table records a few hundred thousand clones, approximately 88% of them present only once.

Source material: PBMCs. This TCR was recovered from a woman younger than 30 in good health and CMV-seronegative. J is TRBJ2-3 and V is TRBV4-1, with 9 nucleotides matching TRBD1. CDR3 DNA sequence: TGCGCCAGCAGCCCACCGGGACAGGGAACAGATACGCAGTATTTT. This gives the protein CASSPPGQGTDTQYF.